This T cell receptor (beta chain) was found in a study of blood T cell repertoires in COVID-19. Trimming cost V 2 bases and J 0 bases, with 11 bases left between them. The CDR3 consists of 16 residues. Germline-derived CDR1 and CDR2 are SGHTA and FQGNSA. Per the original methods: Amplifying reference gene primers gave estimates of nucleated cell counts. The assay was immunoSEQ multiplex PCR, and TCRdb's table has in-frame clones only and misses some. That table is the source of V, J and clone size, and D and trimming were worked out from the DNA. Among approximately 26,000 clones listed, roughly three quarters were seen once.

The sample taken for sequencing was peripheral blood. The chain is built from TRBV7-2 and TRBJ1-3; D ambiguous. The origin of this receptor is a man aged 80 or over with active or convalescent COVID-19. The DNA for the CDR3 is TGTGCCAGCAGCTTAATGGCCGAAATCTCTGGAAACACCATATATTTT. Its translation is CASSLMAEISGNTIYF. The full variable domain, rest sourced from reference TRBV7-2 and TRBJ1-3, is GAGVSQSPSNKVTEKGKDVELRCDPISGHTALYWYRQSLGQGLEFLIYFQGNSAPDKSGLPSDRFSAERTGGSVSTLTIQRTQQEDSAVYLCASSLMAEISGNTIYFGEGSWLTVV.